The 25 T cell receptor beta chains presented below share a single source sample, sequenced in a study of cytomegalovirus exposure and HLA in healthy donors. Amplification used 60 Vbeta primers and 13 Jbeta primers. Sequenced by immunoSEQ multiplex PCR; TCRdb stores in-frame clones only, minus some. The repertoire holds roughly 66,000 clones, with less than 70% as singletons. The specimen was PBMCs. The receptors were gathered from a woman between 50 and 59 years old in good health and CMV-seronegative.

The V and J genes are TRBV27 and TRBJ1-1; 7 nucleotides agree with TRBD1. Germline loops: CDR1 MNHEY, CDR2 SMNVEV (reference sequence). The CDR3 loop spans 15 amino acids. V was clipped by 2 bases and J by 2 bases; unmatched bases: 5. The CDR3 DNA follows: TGTGCCAGCAGTTTACAGACAGGGCCCAACACTGAAGCTTTCTTT. Translation: CASSLQTGPNTEAFF.

Here the CDR3 reads CATSTLRGGTDTQYF. The CDR3 nucleotides are TGTGCCACCAGCACATTACGGGGAGGCACAGATACGCAGTATTTT. The chain couples TRBV15 to TRBJ2-3, with D perhaps matching TRBD2 (5 bases). Germline V gene sequence: CDR1 LNHNV, CDR2 YYDKDF (reference sequence). V dropped 4 bases and J dropped 1 base, with 12 bases sitting between them. This CDR3 has 15 residues.

This clone was counted only a few times. V is TRBV29-1 and J is TRBJ1-1, with 8 bases that match TRBD1. CDR1 and CDR2 from the germline V gene are SQVTM and ANQGSEA. The junction had 9 bases not matched to a gene; V was cut back by 1 base and J by 11 bases. The CDR3 extends over 13 amino acids. This chain's CDR3 is CSVEGFGQGPAFF. The CDR3 region has the DNA TGCAGCGTTGAAGGTTTCGGACAGGGCCCGGCTTTCTTT.

The V and J genes are TRBV7-2 and TRBJ2-5; no clear D. CDR1 and CDR2 from the germline V gene are SGHTA and FQGNSA. V gave up 1 base and J gave up 0 bases, with 9 bases separating them. The length of the CDR3 is 15 residues. CDR3 nucleotide sequence: TGTGCCAGCAGCTTAGACGTCACACACCAAGAGACCCAGTACTTC. Translation: CASSLDVTHQETQYF.

This clone appeared once. The chain employs TRBV7-8 and TRBJ2-7; TRBD1 is a possible D gene (6 bases). The CDR3 length is 12 residues. Germline lookup yields CDR1 SGHVS and CDR2 FQNEAQ. Trimming cost V 2 bases and J 7 bases, with 9 bases left between them. The CDR3 reads CASSLTGLEQYF. CDR3 nucleotide sequence: TGTGCCAGCAGCTTAACAGGGTTGGAGCAGTACTTC.

The sample holds one count of this clone. The chain joins TRBV7-7 to TRBJ1-2; D not resolved. CDR3 length equals 14 residues. The V gene's germline CDR1 is SSHAT and CDR2 FNYEAQ (reference sequence). CDR3 coding DNA: TGTGCTAGCTCCCGGACTCCTGAGCGTTTAGGCTACACCTTC. It translates to CASSRTPERLGYTF.

This clone was seen a handful of times. V is TRBV5-1 and J is TRBJ2-7; TRBD2 agrees at 14 bases. Germline trimming cut 7 bases from V and 4 bases from J; bases unmatched to any gene: 13. The CDR3 contains 17 residues. Germline V CDR1 and CDR2: SGHRS, YFSETQ. CDR3 region: CASAFPGLAGVGYEQYF. CDR3 DNA: TGCGCCAGCGCCTTCCCGGGACTAGCGGGAGTCGGTTACGAGCAGTACTTC.

V usage is TRBV28 and J usage is TRBJ1-4, with D tentatively TRBD1 (6 bases). Per the germline V gene, CDR1 is MDHEN and CDR2 is SYDVKM. The CDR3 covers 15 residues. V lost 3 bases to trimming and J lost 4 bases, with 12 bases between them. CDR3 sequence reads: CASSFLQGGNEKLFF. The CDR3 region has the DNA TGTGCCAGCAGTTTTCTGCAAGGGGGTAATGAAAAACTGTTTTTT.

The rearrangement joins TRBV2 to TRBJ2-1, with 14 bases fitting TRBD2. This CDR3 contains 15 residues. The V gene's germline CDR1 is SNHLY and CDR2 FYNNEI. V was pared by 7 bases and J by 7 bases, with 6 bases of the junction left unmatched. The CDR3 bases are TGTGCCAGCAACCCGGGACTAGCGGGAGAGAATGAGCAGTTCTTC. Translated, it gives CASNPGLAGENEQFF. Full variable domain (missing parts from reference TRBV2 and TRBJ2-1): EPEVTQTPSHQVTQMGQEVILRCVPISNHLYFYWYRQILGQKVEFLVSFYNNEISEKSEIFDDQFSVERPDGSNFTLKIRSTKLEDSAMYFCASNPGLAGENEQFFGPGTRLTVL.

The V call is TRBV27, the J call TRBJ2-1; tentatively, D is TRBD1 (5 bases). Per the germline V gene, CDR1 is MNHEY and CDR2 is SMNVEV (reference sequence). Trimming left V 0 bases short and J 4 bases short, with 13 bases between. CDR3 length equals 16 residues. This CDR3 is CASSLSVGAAYNEQFF. The DNA of the CDR3 is TGTGCCAGCAGTTTATCGGTAGGGGCAGCGTACAATGAGCAGTTCTTC.

This rearrangement joins TRBV9 to TRBJ1-3, with D maybe TRBD1 (5 bases). V gave up 0 bases and J gave up 4 bases, with 11 bases separating them. CDR1 and CDR2 from the germline V gene are SGDLS and YYNGEE. This CDR3 spans 15 amino acids. The CDR3 reads CASSVDQGPGNTIYF. Here the CDR3 DNA reads TGTGCCAGCAGCGTAGACCAGGGCCCCGGAAACACCATATATTTT.

This sequence joins TRBV28 and TRBJ1-2; D uncertain. The V and J ends lost 6 bases and 8 bases respectively, with 16 bases between them. CDR3 length: 13 residues. CDR1 MDHEN and CDR2 SYDVKM come from the germline V gene. This CDR3 is CASRSPAARGYTF. The CDR3 nucleotides are TGTGCCAGCAGGTCCCCGGCAGCGCGAGGCTACACCTTC.

The rearrangement uses TRBV7-2 and TRBJ1-5; the D is unclear. The CDR3 is 15 residues long. Trimming cost V 4 bases and J 5 bases, with 15 bases left between them. Germline assignment: CDR1 SGHTA and CDR2 FQGNSA. Here the CDR3 reads CASSSKRIAHQPQHF. In DNA, the CDR3 is TGTGCCAGCAGCTCAAAACGGATAGCCCATCAGCCCCAGCATTTT. Full variable domain (missing parts from reference TRBV7-2 and TRBJ1-5): GAGVSQSPSNKVTEKGKDVELRCDPISGHTALYWYRQSLGQGLEFLIYFQGNSAPDKSGLPSDRFSAERTGGSVSTLTIQRTQQEDSAVYLCASSSKRIAHQPQHFGDGTRLSIL.

V is TRBV5-1 and J is TRBJ2-1; D is perhaps TRBD1 (6 bases). From germline, CDR1 is SGHRS and CDR2 YFSETQ. V lost 0 bases, J lost 5 bases, and 12 bases lay in between. The CDR3 sequence is 15 residues long. The CDR3 here is CASSLAGVENNEQFF. The CDR3 DNA follows: TGCGCCAGCAGCTTGGCAGGGGTCGAAAACAATGAGCAGTTCTTC.

Here the CDR3 reads CASSMEGPPTPVNTEAFF. The CDR3 DNA sequence: TGTGCCAGTAGTATGGAGGGCCCTCCAACTCCAGTGAACACTGAAGCTTTCTTT. The chain is built from TRBV19 and TRBJ1-1; D uncertain. V shed 3 bases and J shed 0 bases, with 20 bases lying between them. This CDR3 is built from 18 residues. The germline gives CDR1 LNHDA, CDR2 SQIVND (reference sequence).

The genes are TRBV19 and TRBJ1-3; tentative D call: TRBD1 (6 bases). There are 15 residues in the CDR3. Germline CDR1 reads LNHDA; CDR2 reads SQIVND (reference sequence). Trimming pared 5 bases from V and 4 bases from J, leaving 15 bases between. The CDR3, as DNA: TGTGCCAGTAGTCCGTTGACAGGTGACGGAAACACCATATATTTT. As protein: CASSPLTGDGNTIYF. The full variable domain, completed using reference TRBV19 and TRBJ1-3, is DGGITQSPKYLFRKEGQNVTLSCEQNLNHDAMYWYRQDPGQGLRLIYYSQIVNDFQKGDIAEGYSVSREKKESFPLTVTSAQKNPTAFYLCASSPLTGDGNTIYFGEGSWLTVV.

This clone was observed a few times. V usage is TRBV19 and J usage is TRBJ1-1, with D possibly matching TRBD1 (6 bases). This CDR3 has 13 residues. Germline values: CDR1 LNHDA, CDR2 SQIVND (reference sequence). Between the trimmed V and J ends, which lost 7 bases and 5 bases, there was a span of 14 bases. The CDR3: CASKLQGGTEAFF. Written as DNA, the CDR3 is TGTGCCAGTAAACTACAGGGTGGGACTGAAGCTTTCTTT.

The CDR3, as DNA: TGTGCCAGCAGCCCGTGGGCTAGCGGGGAATCCTACGAGCAGTACTTC. Translated: CASSPWASGESYEQYF. The rearrangement uses TRBV7-2 and TRBJ2-7, with 9 positions matching TRBD2. V lost 5 bases and J lost 1; bases outside the gene matches: 9. CDR1 and CDR2 (germline): SGHTA, FQGNSA. CDR3 length: 16 amino acids.

This clone was detected only a few times. The rearrangement uses TRBV6-6 and TRBJ2-7, with 10 positions matching TRBD2. Germline V gene data show CDR1 as MNHNY and CDR2 as SVGAGI (reference sequence). There are 15 residues in the CDR3. The V and J ends lost 2 bases and 5 bases, in that order; junction bases with no gene match: 6. CDR3 bases: TGTGCCAGCAGTTACGAGCGGGAGGGCCATAACGAGCAGTACTTC. Protein: CASSYEREGHNEQYF.

This sequence joins TRBV4-3 and TRBJ1-1, with a possible D match to TRBD1 (5 bases). This CDR3 spans 15 amino acids. Trimming pared 0 bases from V and 2 bases from J, leaving 10 bases between. Germline CDR1 and CDR2: LGHNA and YSLEER. The CDR3 DNA reads TGCGCCAGCAGCCAAGAAGGCAGGGCTAACACTGAAGCTTTCTTT. Amino acids: CASSQEGRANTEAFF.

The chain couples TRBV28 to TRBJ1-4; no definite D call. The CDR3 sequence is 14 residues long. Germline V gene lookup returns CDR1 MDHEN and CDR2 SYDVKM. The ends were cut back, 2 bases at V and 5 bases at J, with 9 bases in the middle. The CDR3 DNA sequence: TGTGCCAGCAGTTTACTGTCGGAGAATGAAAAACTGTTTTTT. Encoded protein: CASSLLSENEKLFF.

This clone was counted a few times. The J gene is TRBJ1-1, the V gene TRBV7-8, with D perhaps TRBD1 (6 bases). With 1 base removed from V and 1 base from J, the gap between germline ends came to 7 bases. The germline gives CDR1 SGHVS, CDR2 FQNEAQ. There are 14 residues in the CDR3. For the CDR3, the DNA is TGTGCCAGCAGCTTAGGACAGGCGAACACTGAAGCTTTCTTT. This translates into CASSLGQANTEAFF.

This clone has a single count. The V gene is TRBV7-3, the J gene TRBJ1-1; no firm D call. This CDR3 is built from 14 residues. CDR1 is SGHTA, CDR2 FQGTGA, per germline. Trimming removed 2 bases from V and 1 base from J, with 8 bases in between. The CDR3, as DNA: TGTGCCAGCAGCTTACTTGGAGAGAACACTGAAGCTTTCTTT. Protein product: CASSLLGENTEAFF.

This clone was counted between two and nine times. The chain combines TRBV27 with TRBJ2-5; weak D call: TRBD1 (6 bases). The CDR3 loop spans 13 amino acids. CDR1 and CDR2 from the germline V gene are MNHEY and SMNVEV (reference sequence). V was shortened by 5 bases and J by 9 bases, with 16 bases between the two germline ends. The CDR3 sequence is CASSPQGRVAQYF. The CDR3 DNA reads TGTGCCAGCAGTCCACAGGGTCGCGTGGCCCAGTACTTC.

The chain uses TRBV4-3 and TRBJ2-3; 12 bases match TRBD2. The J segment lost 6 bases and the V segment lost 0 bases, leaving 10 bases of the junction unmatched. The CDR3 runs 18 residues. Germline lookup yields CDR1 LGHNA and CDR2 YSLEER. The chain's CDR3 is CASSQDLPASGRVDTQYF. The CDR3 coding sequence is TGCGCCAGCAGCCAAGACCTCCCCGCTAGCGGGAGGGTGGATACGCAGTATTTT.